The 9 T cell receptor beta chains listed next were all sequenced from one sample in a study of blood T cell repertoires in COVID-19. Clones were read by immunoSEQ multiplex PCR, and TCRdb kept only the in-frame ones, dropping some. The sample lists approximately 250,000 clones; roughly four fifths were seen once. The specimen sequenced was PBMCs or T cells enriched from blood (not recorded which). These TCRs come from a young man with acute COVID-19.

This clone was seen once. The V gene is TRBV2, the J gene TRBJ2-2, with 14 positions matching TRBD2. This CDR3 contains 17 residues. The ends lost 5 bases at V and 6 bases at J; junction bases unmatched: 8. The germline V gene has CDR1 SNHLY and CDR2 FYNNEI. The CDR3 bases are TGTGCCAGCAGTCCTCAAACGACTAGCGGGAGGGCCGGGGAGCTGTTTTTT. Protein: CASSPQTTSGRAGELFF.

This chain uses TRBV5-1 with TRBJ2-4; 7 bases line up with TRBD1. Germline V gene data show CDR1 as SGHRS and CDR2 as YFSETQ. The ends lost 0 bases at V and 2 bases at J; junction bases unmatched: 11. This CDR3 is built from 18 residues. The CDR3 bases are TGCGCCAGCAGCTTGGGGGACAGAACTCCGGGCCCCAAAAACATTCAGTACTTC. It specifies CASSLGDRTPGPKNIQYF.

The DNA of the CDR3 is TGTGCCAGCAGCGTAGAAGCGGGGAGCGATGAGCAGTTCTTC. Protein product: CASSVEAGSDEQFF. The chain carries TRBV9 and TRBJ2-1; 7 nucleotides align to TRBD2. Trimming cost V 0 bases and J 8 bases; bases outside gene matches: 5. The CDR3 totals 14 residues. The V gene's germline CDR1 is SGDLS and CDR2 YYNGEE.

This clone is a singleton in its sample. V is TRBV6-5 and J is TRBJ1-2; 8 nucleotides match TRBD1. This CDR3 is built from 14 residues. The V gene end was trimmed by 10 bases and the J gene end by 4 bases; junction bases not matched to a gene: 11. Germline V CDR1 and CDR2: MNHEY, SVGAGI. The CDR3 DNA is TGTGCCATCGAAGACAGGGGCGTTTCCTATGGCTACACCTTC. This translates into CAIEDRGVSYGYTF.

This rearrangement joins TRBV27 to TRBJ2-2, with D uncertain. The CDR3 sequence is 14 residues long. The V gene's germline CDR1 is MNHEY and CDR2 SMNVEV (reference sequence). V shed 5 bases and J shed 4 bases, with 11 bases lying between them. DNA of the CDR3: TGTGCCAGCAGTCCCACAATGGTCACCGGGGAGCTGTTTTTT. Encoded protein: CASSPTMVTGELFF.

This chain links TRBV19 with TRBJ2-7; D perhaps matches TRBD2 (5 bases). V was trimmed by 5 bases and J by 4 bases, leaving 21 bases between them. Germline V gene sequence: CDR1 LNHDA, CDR2 SQIVND (reference sequence). The CDR3 length is 16 residues. CDR3 protein: CASSVELISGIYEQYV. The CDR3 nucleotides are TGTGCCAGTAGTGTGGAGCTGATAAGCGGAATTTACGAGCAGTACGTC.

V gene TRBV28 combines with J gene TRBJ2-7; D possibly corresponds to TRBD2 (7 bases). Germline CDR1 and CDR2: MDHEN and SYDVKM. V was pared by 7 bases and J by 5 bases, with 21 bases between. The CDR3 is 15 residues long. The DNA for the CDR3 is TGTGCCAGCACCTCCATGGGGGGGGGCGAGGACGAGCAGTACGTC. This sequence encodes CASTSMGGGEDEQYV.

The chain carries TRBV6-2 or TRBV6-3 and TRBJ2-7, with D unresolved. The V end was cut by 6 bases, the J end by 3 bases, with 12 bases between. Germline values: CDR1 MNHEY, CDR2 SVGEGT. The CDR3 consists of 13 residues. The CDR3 bases are TGTGCCAGCAGGCCTACCGGTATCTACGAGCAGTACGTC. Amino acid sequence: CASRPTGIYEQYV.

This clone came up a few times. The rearrangement links TRBV29-1 to TRBJ1-1; D may be TRBD1 (6 bases). Germline values: CDR1 SQVTM, CDR2 ANQGSEA. Trimming took off 5 bases at V and 6 bases at J, with 10 bases between the two ends. This CDR3 has 11 amino acids. The CDR3 nucleotides read TGCAGCGTTAGCACAGGGTCTGAAGCTTTCTTT. Amino acid sequence: CSVSTGSEAFF.